Listed below are T cell receptor beta chains from one sample, sequenced in a study of regulatory T cells in long-lasting Graves disease. TCRdb reprocessed the multiplex PCR reads via MiXCR and lists one record per CDR3 protein. The table includes hundreds of thousands of distinct CDR3 sequences, around 15% detected once. Sample: peripheral blood mononuclear cells (PBMCs), taken at new diagnosis, from a patient treated with antithyroid drugs. These receptors all stem from a female donor with Graves disease. Each CDR3 is given with its conserved first and last residue. The order of the fields is V gene, J gene, clone size, D gene, CDR3 DNA, CDR3 protein. A D gene is named only where the DNA matches it firmly. Clone size is stated in some rows and not others, as once, few, many or a class when expanded.

v_gene: TRBV5-1; j_gene: TRBJ1-1; abundance: .; d_gene: .; CDR3nt: TGCGCCAGCAGCTTGGGTTGGGGTTCGAACACTGGAGCTTTCTTT; CDR3aa: CASSLGWGSNTGAFF
v_gene: TRBV6-1; j_gene: TRBJ2-1; abundance: few; d_gene: .; CDR3nt: TGTGCCAGCAGTAGGGTGGATAGCGTCTATGAGCAGTTCTTC; CDR3aa: CASSRVDSVYEQFF
v_gene: TRBV3-1; j_gene: TRBJ1-1; abundance: many; d_gene: .; CDR3nt: TGTGCCAGCAGCCAAGGCTCGGGTAAAAACACTGAAGCTTTCTTT; CDR3aa: CASSQGSGKNTEAFF
v_gene: TRBV7-9; j_gene: TRBJ2-7; abundance: many; d_gene: .; CDR3nt: TGTGCCAGCAGCTTAGCGTCCAACGAGCAGTACTTC; CDR3aa: CASSLASNEQYF
v_gene: TRBV28; j_gene: TRBJ1-3; abundance: many; d_gene: TRBD1; CDR3nt: TGTGCCAGCAGCCAGAGACAGGGGAAGAAGAGCACTGGAAACACCATATATTTT; CDR3aa: CASSQRQGKKSTGNTIYF
v_gene: TRBV30; j_gene: TRBJ1-4; abundance: many; d_gene: .; CDR3nt: TGTGCCTGGAGTCGGAGGGGAGCTGAAAAACTGTTTTTT; CDR3aa: CAWSRRGAEKLFF
v_gene: TRBV19; j_gene: TRBJ2-2; abundance: few; d_gene: .; CDR3nt: TGTGCCAGTAGGCCGACCGGAGAGGGTACCGGGGAGCTGTTTTTT; CDR3aa: CASRPTGEGTGELFF
v_gene: TRBV28; j_gene: TRBJ2-1; abundance: many; d_gene: .; CDR3nt: TGTGCCAGCAGTCTACTCCTGGCTTACGACCGGAGTGAGCAGTTCTTC; CDR3aa: CASSLLLAYDRSEQFF
v_gene: TRBV28; j_gene: TRBJ1-4; abundance: many; d_gene: .; CDR3nt: TGTGCCAGCAGTTTATCGGGTGCTAATGAAAAACTGTTTTTT; CDR3aa: CASSLSGANEKLFF
v_gene: TRBV28; j_gene: TRBJ2-4; abundance: many; d_gene: .; CDR3nt: TGTGCCAGCACCCTCGGCGGCAGTAAAGCCAAAAACATTCAGTACTTC; CDR3aa: CASTLGGSKAKNIQYF
v_gene: TRBV6-2/TRBV6-3; j_gene: TRBJ1-5; abundance: few; d_gene: TRBD1; CDR3nt: TGTGCCAGCAGTGGACGGTGGGACAGGGGGCACAGCAATCAGCCCCAGCATTTT; CDR3aa: CASSGRWDRGHSNQPQHF
v_gene: TRBV27; j_gene: TRBJ1-2; abundance: many; d_gene: .; CDR3nt: TGTGCCAGCAGAGAAATGGGGGGGCGCAGCTATGGCTACACCTTC; CDR3aa: CASREMGGRSYGYTF
v_gene: TRBV7-9; j_gene: TRBJ1-5; abundance: many; d_gene: TRBD1; CDR3nt: TGCGCCAGCAGCCCCAGGACAGGGGTTGGGCAGCCCCAGCATTTT; CDR3aa: CASSPRTGVGQPQHF
v_gene: TRBV7-6; j_gene: TRBJ1-1; abundance: many; d_gene: .; CDR3nt: TGTGCCAGCAGCTTAGCAGTGGGTGATCAGGGTGGTGGAGCTTTCTTT; CDR3aa: CASSLAVGDQGGGAFF
v_gene: TRBV28; j_gene: TRBJ2-2; abundance: once; d_gene: TRBD1; CDR3nt: TGTGCCAGCGGGGGACAGGGTCGGGGCACCGGGGAGCTGTTTTTT; CDR3aa: CASGGQGRGTGELFF
v_gene: TRBV3-1; j_gene: TRBJ1-2; abundance: many; d_gene: .; CDR3nt: TGTGCCAGCAGCCCCGGGCCCTATGGCTACACCTTC; CDR3aa: CASSPGPYGYTF
v_gene: TRBV20-1; j_gene: TRBJ1-6; abundance: .; d_gene: .; CDR3nt: TGCAGTGCATTAACGGGACTGGGAAATTCACCCCTCCACTTT; CDR3aa: CSALTGLGNSPLHF
v_gene: TRBV28; j_gene: TRBJ2-3; abundance: many; d_gene: TRBD2; CDR3nt: TGTGCCAGCAGAACGACTAGCGGGAGTAGGGCAGATACGCAGTATTTT; CDR3aa: CASRTTSGSRADTQYF
v_gene: TRBV7-2; j_gene: TRBJ2-1; abundance: .; d_gene: TRBD1; CDR3nt: TGTGCCTGCTCTGGGGACGGGACAGATACAAATGAGCAGTTCTTC; CDR3aa: CACSGDGTDTNEQFF
v_gene: TRBV20-1; j_gene: TRBJ1-5; abundance: .; d_gene: .; CDR3nt: TGCAGTGCCATTCCGACGGGGCAATTACGGCCCCAGCATTTT; CDR3aa: CSAIPTGQLRPQHF
v_gene: TRBV12-3/TRBV12-4; j_gene: TRBJ2-1; abundance: few; d_gene: .; CDR3nt: TGTGCCAGCAGTTTAGAGGGGTGGGATGAGCAGTTCTTC; CDR3aa: CASSLEGWDEQFF
v_gene: TRBV29-1; j_gene: TRBJ2-3; abundance: .; d_gene: TRBD2; CDR3nt: TGCAGCGTTAACCTAGCGGGAGGGCCCGCAGATACGCAGTATTTT; CDR3aa: CSVNLAGGPADTQYF
v_gene: TRBV5-6; j_gene: TRBJ2-3; abundance: few; d_gene: .; CDR3nt: TGTGCCAGCTCACCTGGTGTGGATACAGATACGCAGTATTTT; CDR3aa: CASSPGVDTDTQYF
v_gene: TRBV6-1; j_gene: TRBJ2-3; abundance: many; d_gene: .; CDR3nt: TGTGCCAGCAGTGAAGATTGGGGTTGGGTGACAGATACGCAGTATTTT; CDR3aa: CASSEDWGWVTDTQYF
v_gene: TRBV7-9; j_gene: TRBJ1-1; abundance: many; d_gene: .; CDR3nt: TGTGCCAGCAGCTTAGTCGCGGGGAACACTGAAGCTTTCTTT; CDR3aa: CASSLVAGNTEAFF
v_gene: TRBV13; j_gene: TRBJ2-1; abundance: .; d_gene: .; CDR3nt: TGTGCCAGCAGCTTAGGCCGCCCGCCGTACAATGAGCAGTTCTTC; CDR3aa: CASSLGRPPYNEQFF
v_gene: TRBV7-2; j_gene: TRBJ1-1; abundance: many; d_gene: .; CDR3nt: TGTGCCAGCAGCTTCGTGGGGGACCGGAACACTGAAGCTTTCTTT; CDR3aa: CASSFVGDRNTEAFF
v_gene: TRBV7-9; j_gene: TRBJ2-3; abundance: many; d_gene: TRBD2; CDR3nt: TGTGGCAGCAGCTTAGAGGTGACTAGCGTAAGCACAGATACGCAGTATTTT; CDR3aa: CGSSLEVTSVSTDTQYF
v_gene: TRBV12-3/TRBV12-4; j_gene: TRBJ2-2; abundance: many; d_gene: .; CDR3nt: TGTGCCAGCAGTCTACCGGGACGGAGGAAATTAAACACCGGGGAGCTGTTTTTT; CDR3aa: CASSLPGRRKLNTGELFF
v_gene: TRBV4-3; j_gene: TRBJ1-1; abundance: many; d_gene: .; CDR3nt: TGTGCCAGCAGCCGGGGGGACGGGGTAAACACTGAAGCTTTCTTT; CDR3aa: CASSRGDGVNTEAFF
v_gene: TRBV5-1; j_gene: TRBJ2-7; abundance: many; d_gene: TRBD2; CDR3nt: TGCGCCAGCACTAGCGGGACCTCCTACGAGCAGTACTTC; CDR3aa: CASTSGTSYEQYF
v_gene: TRBV20-1; j_gene: TRBJ1-2; abundance: many; d_gene: .; CDR3nt: TGCAGTGCGCCAACTTTTGATGGCTACACCTTC; CDR3aa: CSAPTFDGYTF
v_gene: TRBV12-3/TRBV12-4; j_gene: TRBJ2-1; abundance: .; d_gene: .; CDR3nt: TGTGCCAGCAGTCCCCCCCACAAAAATGAGCAGTTCTTC; CDR3aa: CASSPPHKNEQFF
v_gene: TRBV12-3/TRBV12-4; j_gene: TRBJ2-1; abundance: few; d_gene: .; CDR3nt: TGTGCCAGCAGTTTAACCCCAAGAATAGAGCAGTTCTTC; CDR3aa: CASSLTPRIEQFF
v_gene: TRBV4-1; j_gene: TRBJ1-1; abundance: few; d_gene: TRBD1; CDR3nt: TGCGCCAGCAGCCCCATTCTACCGCTAAGAGGGGGCGATGAAGCTTTCTTT; CDR3aa: CASSPILPLRGGDEAFF
v_gene: TRBV2; j_gene: TRBJ2-7; abundance: .; d_gene: TRBD1; CDR3nt: TGTGCCAGCAGTGATTCCGCGCAGGGGGTTTCGAGCTCCTACGAGCAGTACTTC; CDR3aa: CASSDSAQGVSSSYEQYF
v_gene: TRBV19; j_gene: TRBJ1-1; abundance: .; d_gene: .; CDR3nt: TGTGCCAGTAGTATCGGGCAACACCTTACGACTGAAGCTTTCTTT; CDR3aa: CASSIGQHLTTEAFF
v_gene: TRBV28; j_gene: TRBJ2-7; abundance: .; d_gene: .; CDR3nt: TGTGCCAGCAGTTTATGGAGGCCCCCCTACGAGCAGTACTTC; CDR3aa: CASSLWRPPYEQYF
v_gene: TRBV28; j_gene: TRBJ2-7; abundance: many; d_gene: .; CDR3nt: TGTGCCAGCAGTTTCCGAGGGAGAAATATTGCGTACGAGCAGTACTTC; CDR3aa: CASSFRGRNIAYEQYF
v_gene: TRBV7-9; j_gene: TRBJ2-5; abundance: many; d_gene: TRBD1; CDR3nt: TGTGCCAGCAGCACCGGGACAGGGGCAGAGACCCAGTACTTC; CDR3aa: CASSTGTGAETQYF
v_gene: TRBV7-2; j_gene: TRBJ2-2; abundance: .; d_gene: TRBD2; CDR3nt: TGTGCCAGCAGCTTAGTCGAAGCGGGAGTCACCGGGGAGCTGTTTTTT; CDR3aa: CASSLVEAGVTGELFF
v_gene: TRBV29-1; j_gene: TRBJ2-1; abundance: many; d_gene: TRBD2; CDR3nt: TGCAGCGTACTTACTAGCGGGAGGCAGTTCTTC; CDR3aa: CSVLTSGRQFF
v_gene: TRBV30; j_gene: TRBJ1-5; abundance: few; d_gene: .; CDR3nt: TGTGCCTGGAGTGCCAGGTTTTATAGCAATCAGCCCCAGCATTTT; CDR3aa: CAWSARFYSNQPQHF
v_gene: TRBV3-1; j_gene: TRBJ2-3; abundance: many; d_gene: TRBD1; CDR3nt: TGTGCCAGCAGTCAGGGGGCAGGGACAGATACGCAGTATTTT; CDR3aa: CASSQGAGTDTQYF
v_gene: TRBV29-1; j_gene: TRBJ2-2; abundance: many; d_gene: .; CDR3nt: TGCAGCGTTGAGTACGCCAGGTCGAACACCGGGGAGCTGTTTTTT; CDR3aa: CSVEYARSNTGELFF
v_gene: TRBV10-1; j_gene: TRBJ1-1; abundance: many; d_gene: .; CDR3nt: TGCGCCAGCCGACAGTCTCCGAACACTGAAGCTTTCTTT; CDR3aa: CASRQSPNTEAFF
v_gene: TRBV12-3/TRBV12-4; j_gene: TRBJ2-3; abundance: .; d_gene: TRBD2; CDR3nt: TGTGCCAGCAGTTTTGGGATTGAACTAGCGGGGGATCCCTCTAGCACAGATACGCAGTATTTT; CDR3aa: CASSFGIELAGDPSSTDTQYF
v_gene: TRBV19; j_gene: TRBJ1-1; abundance: many; d_gene: TRBD1; CDR3nt: TGTGCCAGTAGTTCGGGTGGTGTTTTTCTGGGACAGGGCCGAACTGAAGCTTTCTTT; CDR3aa: CASSSGGVFLGQGRTEAFF
v_gene: TRBV27; j_gene: TRBJ2-5; abundance: many; d_gene: .; CDR3nt: TGTGCCAGCAGTTTATCGGGAGTGCGGGCGGAGACCCAGTACTTC; CDR3aa: CASSLSGVRAETQYF
v_gene: TRBV6-5; j_gene: TRBJ1-1; abundance: .; d_gene: .; CDR3nt: TGTGCCAGCAGTTTTGCATCCAGGGCTATTGAAGCTTTCTTT; CDR3aa: CASSFASRAIEAFF
v_gene: TRBV19; j_gene: TRBJ2-2; abundance: .; d_gene: .; CDR3nt: TGTGCCAGTAGTATCCAACTAGCGAACACCGGGGAGCTGTTTTTT; CDR3aa: CASSIQLANTGELFF
v_gene: TRBV7-2; j_gene: TRBJ1-1; abundance: many; d_gene: .; CDR3nt: TGTGCCAGCAGCTCTGGGTCCTCCAACACTGAAGCTTTCTTT; CDR3aa: CASSSGSSNTEAFF
v_gene: TRBV28; j_gene: TRBJ2-1; abundance: many; d_gene: TRBD2; CDR3nt: TGTGCCAGCAGACTTGGGACTAGCGGTGCAATGGAGCAGTTCTTC; CDR3aa: CASRLGTSGAMEQFF
v_gene: TRBV28; j_gene: TRBJ1-2; abundance: many; d_gene: .; CDR3nt: TGTGCCAGCAGTTTTATAGGGCCAAAGGGCTACACCTTC; CDR3aa: CASSFIGPKGYTF
v_gene: TRBV24-1; j_gene: TRBJ1-5; abundance: many; d_gene: .; CDR3nt: TGTGCCACCAGTGATTCCCCCAGGGGTAGCAATCAGCCCCAGCATTTT; CDR3aa: CATSDSPRGSNQPQHF
v_gene: TRBV28; j_gene: TRBJ2-7; abundance: .; d_gene: .; CDR3nt: TGCGCAACGGAGAGCTCCTACGAGCAGTACTTC; CDR3aa: CATESSYEQYF
v_gene: TRBV4-1; j_gene: TRBJ1-2; abundance: few; d_gene: TRBD1; CDR3nt: TGCGCCAGCAGCCAACTGGGACAGTACCCCCTCGGCTACACCTTC; CDR3aa: CASSQLGQYPLGYTF
v_gene: TRBV7-9; j_gene: TRBJ1-1; abundance: .; d_gene: .; CDR3nt: TGTGCCAGCAGCTCAATGTTAGGGGGCACTGAAGCTTTCTTT; CDR3aa: CASSSMLGGTEAFF
v_gene: TRBV4-1; j_gene: TRBJ2-3; abundance: .; d_gene: .; CDR3nt: TGCGCCAGCAGCCAAGCAGCGATCGCAGATACGCAGTATTTT; CDR3aa: CASSQAAIADTQYF
v_gene: TRBV6-1; j_gene: TRBJ2-5; abundance: .; d_gene: .; CDR3nt: TGTGCCAGCGGGGAGCTAGCCAACCAAGAGACCCAGTACTTC; CDR3aa: CASGELANQETQYF